Listed below are T cell receptor beta chains from one sample, sequenced in a study of T-cell memory formation after mild COVID-19. A single record per CDR3 protein comes from TCRdb applying MiXCR to the 5' RACE reads. The data hold roughly 510,000 distinct CDR3 sequences, with approximately 15% observed a single time. Source material: PBMCs or a T cell subset sorted from them (not recorded which). These receptor sequences come from an adult woman who had mild COVID-19 (a few samples of this study predate the infection). Cell type and time point are not known. Both conserved end residues are part of each CDR3.

V	J	CDR3
TRBV7-6	TRBJ2-7	CASSPRLRKGRYEQYF
TRBV24-1	TRBJ1-5	CATGGWGSAQHF
TRBV14	TRBJ2-6	CASSQDWRESGANVLTF
TRBV4-1	TRBJ2-7	CASSPIGTVYEQYF
TRBV3-1	TRBJ1-2	CASSQGGRTYGYTF
TRBV14	TRBJ2-1	CASSHGTSGRDYSYNEQFF
TRBV5-5	TRBJ2-7	CASSLGPGTYEQYF
TRBV4-3	TRBJ1-2	CASSRTGANYGYTF
TRBV29-1	TRBJ2-7	CSVLGGRAYEQYF
TRBV7-9	TRBJ2-7	CASSSPDRGSSYEQYF
TRBV24-1	TRBJ2-7	CATSVEGEQYF
TRBV18	TRBJ2-3	CASSPTKVNTDTQYF
TRBV4-1	TRBJ2-4	CASSQDYGAKNIQYF
TRBV2	TRBJ2-7	CASGGGAPVYEQYF
TRBV4-1	TRBJ1-4	CASSQVRNRNEKLFF
TRBV4-3	TRBJ2-3	CASSQGEARTDSQYF
TRBV19	TRBJ1-5	CASSPRQNQPQHF
TRBV7-2	TRBJ2-3	CASSLAVSGIFTDTQYF
TRBV14	TRBJ2-1	CASSIPGQGYNEQFF
TRBV24-1	TRBJ1-1	CATSSHTEAFF
TRBV27	TRBJ2-1	CASSFSRQHNEQFF
TRBV7-6	TRBJ1-1	CASSLATAANTEAFF
TRBV12-3/TRBV12-4	TRBJ1-5	CASSLVAVGPQHF
TRBV20-1	TRBJ2-5	CSARKSGLAGVETQYF
TRBV27	TRBJ1-5	CASSPSLGGNQPQHF